This is a list of T cell receptor beta chains from one sample in a study of cytomegalovirus exposure and HLA in healthy donors. Here immunoSEQ multiplex PCR was the method, and the copy in TCRdb shows in-frame clones only, minus some. The repertoire table contains 180,000 or so clones. Sequenced sample: PBMCs. The receptors shown here come from a boy younger than 18 in good health and CMV-seronegative. CDR3s include the opening cysteine and the closing phenylalanine or tryptophan. The D gene is left open where the match is weak.

v_call	d_call	j_call	cdr3_nt	cdr3_aa
TRBV20-1	.	TRBJ1-1	TGCAGTGCTACCCCTCAGGGTGAAGCTTTCTTT	CSATPQGEAFF
TRBV7-9	.	TRBJ1-3	TGTGCCAGCAGCCAGGTTTCAGGAAACACCATATATTTT	CASSQVSGNTIYF
TRBV29-1	TRBD1	TRBJ2-2	TGCAGCGTTTTGGTGGGGAGCCAGGGGGTTCACACCGGGGAGCTGTTTTTT	CSVLVGSQGVHTGELFF
TRBV30	.	TRBJ2-3	TGTGCCTGGAGTGTAGCCGTCGTGAGCACAGATACGCAGTATTTT	CAWSVAVVSTDTQYF
TRBV5-6	TRBD1	TRBJ1-2	TGTGCCAGCAGCTCGATCCTGGGGACAGGGAAAGTAGGCTACACCTTC	CASSSILGTGKVGYTF
TRBV7-9	TRBD1	TRBJ1-2	TGTGCCAGCAGCTTAGGGACAGGGACTAATGGCTACACCTTC	CASSLGTGTNGYTF
TRBV28	.	TRBJ1-2	TGTGCCAGCAGTCCAGGCATAACCAGGCCCATCCCCTATGGCTACACCTTC	CASSPGITRPIPYGYTF
TRBV4-3	TRBD1	TRBJ1-3	TGCGCCAGCAGCCAATTGACAGGGCTCTCTGGAAACACCATATATTTT	CASSQLTGLSGNTIYF
TRBV13	.	TRBJ1-2	TGTGCCAGCAGCACCCGGACAGTCCGCTATGGCTACACCTTC	CASSTRTVRYGYTF
TRBV9	TRBD2	TRBJ2-5	TGTGCCAGCAGCTCCCGTGGAGCGGGGGATTCGGAGACCCAGTACTTC	CASSSRGAGDSETQYF